This T cell receptor beta chain was identified in a study of T cell repertoires in cytomegalovirus infection. A note on this clonotype: The antigen is unknown.

General study results and limits: Cumulative public TCR beta family frequency identified CMV carriers with the relevant HLA. HLA-C-restricted CMV clonotypes gave the most frequent clonotype in two of eight donors.

The CDR3 runs to 14 residues. The V and J ends lost 6 bases and 4 bases respectively, with 19 bases between them. Per germline, CDR1 DFQATT and CDR2 SNEGSKA (reference sequence). TCRdb independently ran MiXCR on the reads; one entry per CDR3 protein. The data show about 400,000 distinct CDR3 sequences, 15% to 20% seen once. The material sequenced was PBMCs. The receptor's source is a human donor in good health (CMV status not recorded). Some clones in this sample may be carry-over from other donors' samples. The chain is built from TRBV20-1 and TRBJ2-7, with D perhaps TRBD1 (8 bases). In nucleotides, the CDR3 is TGCAGTGCACACAGGGGGGGGTTAACTTACGAGCAGTACTTC. It specifies CSAHRGGLTYEQYF.